The rows below give T cell receptor beta chains drawn from one sample of a study of regulatory T cells in long-lasting Graves disease. TCRdb independently ran MiXCR on the multiplex PCR reads; one entry per CDR3 protein. The sample records over 300,000 distinct CDR3 sequences, less than 20% being singletons. Sequenced material: peripheral blood mononuclear cells (PBMCs), taken at new diagnosis, from a patient treated with antithyroid drugs. These receptors were taken from a female donor with Graves disease. Each CDR3 is given with its conserved first and last residue. The order of the fields is clone size, D gene, V gene, J gene, CDR3 length, CDR3 DNA, CDR3 protein. D genes are given only for firm matches. Clone sizes are given selectively: once, few, many, or a class where the clone is expanded.

clone_size: few; d_call: NA; v_call: TRBV29-1; j_call: TRBJ1-2; cdr3_length: 15; cdr3_nt: TGCAGCGTTGAATCGCGCCTACAGAATGTCTATGGCTACACCTTC; cdr3_aa: CSVESRLQNVYGYTF
clone_size: NA; d_call: NA; v_call: TRBV30; j_call: TRBJ2-1; cdr3_length: 11; cdr3_nt: TGTGCCTGGCAAAACTACAATGAGCAGTTCTTC; cdr3_aa: CAWQNYNEQFF
clone_size: many; d_call: TRBD1; v_call: TRBV28; j_call: TRBJ2-7; cdr3_length: 15; cdr3_nt: TGTGCCAGCACCCTCCAGGGGGCGGGCGTCTACGAGCAGTACTTC; cdr3_aa: CASTLQGAGVYEQYF
clone_size: many; d_call: TRBD2; v_call: TRBV24-1; j_call: TRBJ2-1; cdr3_length: 16; cdr3_nt: TGTGCCACCAGTGAAACTAGCGGGGCCTCCTACAATGAGCAGTTCTTC; cdr3_aa: CATSETSGASYNEQFF
clone_size: NA; d_call: NA; v_call: TRBV7-9; j_call: TRBJ2-5; cdr3_length: 13; cdr3_nt: TGTGCCAGCAGCTTATGGACAGAGGAGACCCAGTACTTC; cdr3_aa: CASSLWTEETQYF
clone_size: many; d_call: NA; v_call: TRBV11-2; j_call: TRBJ1-2; cdr3_length: 13; cdr3_nt: TGTGCCAGCAGCTCCATCGGCTACTATGGCTACACCTTC; cdr3_aa: CASSSIGYYGYTF
clone_size: many; d_call: NA; v_call: TRBV13; j_call: TRBJ1-6; cdr3_length: 13; cdr3_nt: TGTGCCAGCAGCTTAGGGGCCTATTCACCCCTCCACTTT; cdr3_aa: CASSLGAYSPLHF
clone_size: NA; d_call: TRBD1; v_call: TRBV10-3; j_call: TRBJ2-7; cdr3_length: 13; cdr3_nt: TGTGCCATCAGGACGGGACAGGCGTACGAGCAGTACTTC; cdr3_aa: CAIRTGQAYEQYF
clone_size: NA; d_call: NA; v_call: TRBV25-1; j_call: TRBJ2-3; cdr3_length: 13; cdr3_nt: TGTGCCAGCAGTGATGTAAGCCCAGATACGCAGTATTTT; cdr3_aa: CASSDVSPDTQYF
clone_size: many; d_call: NA; v_call: TRBV12-3/TRBV12-4; j_call: TRBJ2-3; cdr3_length: 12; cdr3_nt: TGTGCCAGCAGGGACAGCACAGATACGCAGTATTTT; cdr3_aa: CASRDSTDTQYF
clone_size: many; d_call: TRBD1; v_call: TRBV2; j_call: TRBJ2-6; cdr3_length: 19; cdr3_nt: TGTGCCAGCAGTAATGTCGGGACAGGGCCGAGCTCTGGGGCCAACGTCCTGACTTTC; cdr3_aa: CASSNVGTGPSSGANVLTF
clone_size: many; d_call: NA; v_call: TRBV30; j_call: TRBJ2-7; cdr3_length: 11; cdr3_nt: TGTGCCTGGGATCACGGCTCCGAGCAGTACTTC; cdr3_aa: CAWDHGSEQYF
clone_size: few; d_call: NA; v_call: TRBV20-1; j_call: TRBJ1-5; cdr3_length: 14; cdr3_nt: TGCAGTGCCACGAACGGGGGCCTTAATCAGCCCCAGCATTTT; cdr3_aa: CSATNGGLNQPQHF
clone_size: NA; d_call: NA; v_call: TRBV19; j_call: TRBJ2-1; cdr3_length: 15; cdr3_nt: TGTGCCAGTAGTAAACAGGGTAAGGGGGTCAATGAGCAGTTCTTC; cdr3_aa: CASSKQGKGVNEQFF
clone_size: NA; d_call: NA; v_call: TRBV7-9; j_call: TRBJ2-7; cdr3_length: 11; cdr3_nt: TGTGCCAGCAGCTTAAGCTGGGAGCAGTACTTC; cdr3_aa: CASSLSWEQYF
clone_size: many; d_call: NA; v_call: TRBV7-9; j_call: TRBJ2-5; cdr3_length: 15; cdr3_nt: TGTGCCAGCAGCGCCCGGGGGCTTCCACAAGAGACCCAGTACTTC; cdr3_aa: CASSARGLPQETQYF
clone_size: many; d_call: NA; v_call: TRBV6-2/TRBV6-3; j_call: TRBJ2-1; cdr3_length: 12; cdr3_nt: TGTGCCAGCAGACCTACGGTTGGTGAGCAGTTCTTC; cdr3_aa: CASRPTVGEQFF
clone_size: many; d_call: NA; v_call: TRBV11-2; j_call: TRBJ1-6; cdr3_length: 16; cdr3_nt: TGTGCCAGCAGCCCGGAGGACCCCGGTCCCTATTCACCCCTCCACTTT; cdr3_aa: CASSPEDPGPYSPLHF
clone_size: many; d_call: NA; v_call: TRBV5-4; j_call: TRBJ2-7; cdr3_length: 15; cdr3_nt: TGTGCCAGCAGCTTGCCGACCCAAAGCTCCTACGAGCAGTACTTC; cdr3_aa: CASSLPTQSSYEQYF
clone_size: many; d_call: TRBD1; v_call: TRBV6-1; j_call: TRBJ1-2; cdr3_length: 14; cdr3_nt: TGTGCCAGCACCCCTCAAGACAGGGGGCAAGGCTACACCTTC; cdr3_aa: CASTPQDRGQGYTF
clone_size: few; d_call: NA; v_call: TRBV7-9; j_call: TRBJ1-6; cdr3_length: 17; cdr3_nt: TGTGCCAGCAGCTCCGGTGAGGGGGGATTTTATAATTCACCCCTCCACTTT; cdr3_aa: CASSSGEGGFYNSPLHF
clone_size: NA; d_call: NA; v_call: TRBV4-3; j_call: TRBJ2-6; cdr3_length: 20; cdr3_nt: TGCGCCAGCAGCCAAGATGGGGAGAGAAGGCCCGACTCTGGGGCCAACGTCCTGACTTTC; cdr3_aa: CASSQDGERRPDSGANVLTF
clone_size: few; d_call: NA; v_call: TRBV20-1; j_call: TRBJ2-3; cdr3_length: 17; cdr3_nt: TGCAGTGCTAGAGATGCCCGACAGGAAACTTACACAGATACGCAGTATTTT; cdr3_aa: CSARDARQETYTDTQYF
clone_size: NA; d_call: NA; v_call: TRBV5-1; j_call: TRBJ1-1; cdr3_length: 17; cdr3_nt: TGCGCCAGCAGCTTGGTCCCCGGTGGAACCGTACGGACTGAAGCTTTCTTT; cdr3_aa: CASSLVPGGTVRTEAFF
clone_size: NA; d_call: NA; v_call: TRBV2; j_call: TRBJ1-2; cdr3_length: 11; cdr3_nt: TGTGCCAGCCAGGGGCTAGAGGGCTACACCTTC; cdr3_aa: CASQGLEGYTF
clone_size: many; d_call: NA; v_call: TRBV25-1; j_call: TRBJ1-4; cdr3_length: 14; cdr3_nt: TGTGCCAGCAGTGAACCAGGGGCAGGCGAAAAACTGTTTTTT; cdr3_aa: CASSEPGAGEKLFF
clone_size: NA; d_call: NA; v_call: TRBV12-3/TRBV12-4; j_call: TRBJ1-2; cdr3_length: 8; cdr3_nt: TGTGCCACAGACCCAGCGACCTTC; cdr3_aa: CATDPATF
clone_size: NA; d_call: TRBD2; v_call: TRBV6-1; j_call: TRBJ2-5; cdr3_length: 14; cdr3_nt: TGTGCCAGCAGTCGTAGCGGGAGCCAAGAGACCCAGTACTTC; cdr3_aa: CASSRSGSQETQYF
clone_size: many; d_call: NA; v_call: TRBV19; j_call: TRBJ1-1; cdr3_length: 15; cdr3_nt: TGTGCCAGTAGTTCCCTTCCCCCAAAGAACACTGAAGCTTTCTTT; cdr3_aa: CASSSLPPKNTEAFF
clone_size: NA; d_call: TRBD1; v_call: TRBV19; j_call: TRBJ1-1; cdr3_length: 16; cdr3_nt: TGTGCCAGTAGTTCCCGGGACAGGACGATACGCACTGAAGCTTTCTTT; cdr3_aa: CASSSRDRTIRTEAFF
clone_size: many; d_call: TRBD2; v_call: TRBV7-6; j_call: TRBJ2-2; cdr3_length: 16; cdr3_nt: TGTGCCAGCAGCTTCCCAGCGGGAATGGACACCGGGGAGCTGTTTTTT; cdr3_aa: CASSFPAGMDTGELFF
clone_size: many; d_call: NA; v_call: TRBV11-2; j_call: TRBJ1-4; cdr3_length: 14; cdr3_nt: TGTGCCAGCTCCCAGGGGCCTAGTAATGAAAAACTGTTTTTT; cdr3_aa: CASSQGPSNEKLFF
clone_size: many; d_call: TRBD1; v_call: TRBV3-1; j_call: TRBJ1-4; cdr3_length: 18; cdr3_nt: TGTGCCAGCAGCTTTGGGACAGTCCTTCTTGCAACTAATGAAAAACTGTTTTTT; cdr3_aa: CASSFGTVLLATNEKLFF
clone_size: many; d_call: TRBD2; v_call: TRBV6-2/TRBV6-3; j_call: TRBJ2-5; cdr3_length: 14; cdr3_nt: TGTGCCAGCAGTTACCGCGGGAGACAAGAGACCCAGTACTTC; cdr3_aa: CASSYRGRQETQYF
clone_size: few; d_call: NA; v_call: TRBV6-2/TRBV6-3; j_call: TRBJ1-5; cdr3_length: 14; cdr3_nt: TGTGCCAGCCGGATATTCGGGGAAAATCAGCCCCAGCATTTT; cdr3_aa: CASRIFGENQPQHF